Below, 4 T cell receptor beta chains from the same sample are listed, as sequenced in a study of radiotherapy plus CTLA-4 blockade in lung cancer. Only in-frame clones appear in the TCRdb table, and some are missing; sequencing was by immunoSEQ multiplex PCR. The sample lists fewer than 65,000 clones, about four fifths occurring once. Sequenced here: peripheral blood, sampled from a patient treated with radiotherapy plus ipilimumab. The receptors come from a human donor with non-small cell lung cancer whose response to radiotherapy plus ipilimumab could not be evaluated.

V usage is TRBV28 and J usage is TRBJ2-7, with unresolved D. From germline, CDR1 is MDHEN and CDR2 SYDVKM. There are 12 residues in the CDR3. V was shortened by 7 bases and J by 3 bases, with 10 bases between the two germline ends. The CDR3 loop is CASTRSGYEQYF. CDR3 coding DNA: TGTGCCAGCACCCGCTCGGGCTACGAGCAGTACTTC.

The chain recombines TRBV7-3 with TRBJ2-1; 14 positions match TRBD2. This CDR3 comprises 17 residues. Losses at the gene ends were 5 bases for V and 3 bases for J; bases not matched to a gene: 6. Germline V gives CDR1 SGHTA, CDR2 FQGTGA. As DNA, the CDR3 is TGTGCCAGCAGCCCTGGGACTAGCGGGGGACTCTACAATGAGCAGTTCTTC. Amino acids: CASSPGTSGGLYNEQFF.

V is TRBV5-1 and J is TRBJ1-5, with D tentatively TRBD1 (5 bases). CDR1 and CDR2 (germline): SGHRS, YFSETQ. CDR3 length: 15 residues. V was shortened by 1 base and J by 6 bases, with 14 bases between the two germline ends. The DNA for the CDR3 is TGCGCCAGCAGCTTGAATGGGGGGGACCCTCAGCCCCAGCATTTT. Amino acid sequence: CASSLNGGDPQPQHF. The full variable domain, its missing parts supplied by reference TRBV5-1 and TRBJ1-5, is KAGVTQTPRYLIKTRGQQVTLSCSPISGHRSVSWYQQTPGQGLQFLFEYFSETQRNKGNFPGRFSGRQFSNSRSEMNVSTLELGDSALYLCASSLNGGDPQPQHFGDGTRLSIL.

The chain has TRBV5-5 and TRBJ2-5, with TRBD1 matching 8 bases. J gave up 5 bases and V 0 bases, and 6 bases lay outside the gene matches. The length of the CDR3 is 15 residues. Germline loops: CDR1 SGHKS, CDR2 YYEKEE (reference sequence). The CDR3 nucleotides are TGTGCCAGCAGCTTGGAGGGCAGGGGGCGGGAGACCCAGTACTTC. Translating gives CASSLEGRGRETQYF. Drawing the rest from reference TRBV5-5 and TRBJ2-5, the complete variable domain is DAGVTQSPTHLIKTRGQQVTLRCSPISGHKSVSWYQQVLGQGPQFIFQYYEKEERGRGNFPDRFSARQFPNYSSELNVNALLLGDSALYLCASSLEGRGRETQYFGPGTRLLVL.